The next 7 T cell receptor beta chains were all read from a single sample in a study of T cells in Graves' hyperthyroidism and ophthalmopathy. Template material for amplifying TCR beta CDR3 regions consisted of RNA transcripts. Primed by the HTBI set, a first-round RT-PCR was run on the TCR CDR3. TCRdb used MiXCR to reprocess the multiplex PCR reads, holding one entry per CDR3 protein. In the table there are 200,000 to 250,000 distinct CDR3 sequences, about a sixth of which are singletons. Material for sequencing was blood. All receptors derive from a woman between 50 and 59 years old with Graves' hyperthyroidism.

This chain links TRBV5-1 with TRBJ2-7; weak D call: TRBD2 (7 bases). Germline V gene data show CDR1 as SGHRS and CDR2 as YFSETQ. There are 14 residues in the CDR3. V dropped 7 bases and J dropped 3 bases, with 17 bases sitting between them. In DNA form, the CDR3 reads TGCGCCAGCGCCGGAGGGGGGGCGGGCTACGAGCAGTACTTC. It yields the protein CASAGGGAGYEQYF.

The rearrangement uses TRBV9 and TRBJ1-4, with D possibly being TRBD1 (5 bases). V lost 0 bases and J lost 12, with 21 bases in between. The CDR3 totals 16 residues. The germline V gene has CDR1 SGDLS and CDR2 YYNGEE. CDR3 nucleotides: TGTGCCAGCAGCGTAGGGCTTCTCGCGGGGGAGAGACAACTGTTTTTT. Encoded protein: CASSVGLLAGERQLFF. The variable domain in full, with the rest retrieved from reference TRBV9 and TRBJ1-4, is DSGVTQTPKHLITATGQRVTLRCSPRSGDLSVYWYQQSLDQGLQFLIQYYNGEERAKGNILERFSAQQFPDLHSELNLSSLELGDSALYFCASSVGLLAGERQLFFGSGTQLSVL.

The chain couples TRBV2 to TRBJ1-1; a possible D gene is TRBD1 (5 bases). Germline V gives CDR1 SNHLY, CDR2 FYNNEI. The V end lost 7 bases, the J end lost 1 base, and 10 bases lay between the germline ends. CDR3 length: 13 amino acids. The CDR3 reads CASNQGRNTEAFF. DNA of the CDR3: TGTGCCAGCAACCAGGGCAGGAACACTGAAGCTTTCTTT.

At least ten counts were recorded for this clonotype. The chain carries TRBV7-3 and TRBJ2-3; TRBD2 matches 9 bases. V lost 0 bases and J lost 2; bases outside the gene matches: 6. This CDR3 contains 17 residues. The germline V gene has CDR1 SGHTA and CDR2 FQGTGA. For the CDR3, the DNA is TGTGCCAGCAGCTTAACGTTGCGGGAGGGAATCACAGATACGCAGTATTTT. Translation: CASSLTLREGITDTQYF.

The table lists this clonotype with many counts. The chain uses TRBV20-1 and TRBJ1-6; 9 nucleotides match TRBD1. Trimming removed 0 bases from V and 8 bases from J; junction bases left unmatched: 5. CDR3 length: 15 amino acids. Germline CDR1 and CDR2: DFQATT and SNEGSKA (reference sequence). The CDR3 is CSARDQDRGYSPLHF. As DNA, the CDR3 is TGCAGTGCTAGAGATCAGGACAGGGGTTATTCACCCCTCCACTTT.

This clonotype was seen repeatedly, ten times or more. CDR3 DNA sequence: TGTGCCAGCATCCACCGGGACAGCAACTACGAGCAGTACTTC. Translation gives CASIHRDSNYEQYF. The rearrangement uses TRBV28 and TRBJ2-7; 7 bases agree with TRBD1. Germline lookup yields CDR1 MDHEN and CDR2 SYDVKM. J gave up 3 bases and V 7 bases, and 9 bases lay outside the gene matches. The CDR3 totals 14 residues.

This clonotype was recorded a few times. A junction end diverges from the germline sequence, so it may reflect a read error. This sequence joins TRBV6-5 and TRBJ1-5; D unresolved. The V gene's germline CDR1 is MNHEY and CDR2 SVGAGI. The CDR3 runs to 15 residues. The CDR3 bases are TGTGCCAACAGTTACGTCGACAAAGGGCATCAGCCCCAGCATTTT. This sequence encodes CANSYVDKGHQPQHF.